This TCR beta chain derives from a study of T cell responses to AZD1222 COVID-19 vaccine. Overall study results and limits: Just a handful of AZD1222 recipients were seropositive at baseline. In a largely white British group with more females than males, clonal diversity was possibly underestimated.

The method was immunoSEQ multiplex PCR; TCRdb's version includes in-frame clones alone and lacks a portion of them. The sample has roughly 150,000 clones; roughly nine tenths are singletons. This clone was recorded once. The antigen is unknown. Sequencing used peripheral blood, obtained 28 days after the second AZD1222 dose. The clonotype originates from an adult who received the AZD1222 COVID-19 vaccine.

CDR3 coding DNA: TGTGCCAGTATTCGGGCAGCAAATGAAAAACTGTTTTTT. Translated: CASIRAANEKLFF. This chain connects TRBV19 to TRBJ1-4; D remains ambiguous. V dropped 7 bases and J dropped 5 bases, with 11 bases sitting between them. The CDR3 runs to 13 residues. Germline V lookup: CDR1 LNHDA, CDR2 SQIVND (reference sequence).